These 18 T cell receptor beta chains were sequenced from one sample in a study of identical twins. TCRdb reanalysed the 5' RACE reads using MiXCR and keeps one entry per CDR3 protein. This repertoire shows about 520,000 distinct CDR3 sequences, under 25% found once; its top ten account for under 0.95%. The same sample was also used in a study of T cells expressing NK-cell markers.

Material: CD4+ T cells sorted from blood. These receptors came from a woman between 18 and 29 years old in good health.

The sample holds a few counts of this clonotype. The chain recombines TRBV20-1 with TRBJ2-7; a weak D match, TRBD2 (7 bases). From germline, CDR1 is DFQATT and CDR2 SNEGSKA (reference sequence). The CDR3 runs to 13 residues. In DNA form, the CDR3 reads TGCAGGGCGGATCGGGGGGCGCACGACGAGCAGTACTTC. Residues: CRADRGAHDEQYF.

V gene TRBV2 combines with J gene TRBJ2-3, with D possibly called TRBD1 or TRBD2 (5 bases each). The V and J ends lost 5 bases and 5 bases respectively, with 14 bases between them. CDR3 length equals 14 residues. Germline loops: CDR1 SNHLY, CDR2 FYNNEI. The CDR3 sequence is CASSTQGGRDTQYF. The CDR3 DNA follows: TGTGCCAGCAGTACCCAGGGTGGGAGAGATACGCAGTATTTT.

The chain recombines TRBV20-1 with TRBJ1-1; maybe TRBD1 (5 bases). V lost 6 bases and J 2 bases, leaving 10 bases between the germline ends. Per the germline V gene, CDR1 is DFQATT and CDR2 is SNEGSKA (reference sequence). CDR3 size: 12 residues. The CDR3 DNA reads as TGCAGTGCGACACAGGCAAACACTGAAGCTTTCTTT. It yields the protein CSATQANTEAFF.

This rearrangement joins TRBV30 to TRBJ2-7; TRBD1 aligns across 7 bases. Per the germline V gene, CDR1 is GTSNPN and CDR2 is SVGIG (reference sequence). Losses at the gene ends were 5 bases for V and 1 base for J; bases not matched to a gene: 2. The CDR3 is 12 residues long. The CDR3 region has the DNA TGTGCCTGGGGACAGGCTTCCTACGAGCAGTACTTC. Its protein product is CAWGQASYEQYF.

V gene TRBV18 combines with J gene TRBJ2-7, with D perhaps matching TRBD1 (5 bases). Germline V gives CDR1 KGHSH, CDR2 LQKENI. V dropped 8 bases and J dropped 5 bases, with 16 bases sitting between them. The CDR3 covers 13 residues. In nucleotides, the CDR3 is TGTGCCAGCGTTGGGGCCCGGTGGGACGAGCAGTACTTC. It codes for CASVGARWDEQYF.

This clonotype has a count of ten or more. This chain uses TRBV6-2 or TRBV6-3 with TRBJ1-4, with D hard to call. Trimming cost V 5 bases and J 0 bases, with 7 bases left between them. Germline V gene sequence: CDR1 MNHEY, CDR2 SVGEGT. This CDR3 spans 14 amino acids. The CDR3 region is CASSPHATNEKLFF. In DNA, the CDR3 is TGTGCCAGCAGTCCCCATGCAACTAATGAAAAACTGTTTTTT.

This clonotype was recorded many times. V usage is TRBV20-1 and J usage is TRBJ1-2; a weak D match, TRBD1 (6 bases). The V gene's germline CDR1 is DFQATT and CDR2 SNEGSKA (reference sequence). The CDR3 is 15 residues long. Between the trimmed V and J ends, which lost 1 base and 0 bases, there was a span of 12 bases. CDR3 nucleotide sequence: TGCAGTGCTAGAGGAGGGGACACCGCTAACTATGGCTACACCTTC. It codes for CSARGGDTANYGYTF.

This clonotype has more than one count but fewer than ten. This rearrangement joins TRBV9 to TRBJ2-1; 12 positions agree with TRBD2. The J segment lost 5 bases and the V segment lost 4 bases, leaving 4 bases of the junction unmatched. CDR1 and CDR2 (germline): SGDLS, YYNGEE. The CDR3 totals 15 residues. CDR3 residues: CASSTRLAGDNEQFF. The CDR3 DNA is TGTGCCAGCAGCACCAGACTAGCGGGAGACAATGAGCAGTTCTTC.

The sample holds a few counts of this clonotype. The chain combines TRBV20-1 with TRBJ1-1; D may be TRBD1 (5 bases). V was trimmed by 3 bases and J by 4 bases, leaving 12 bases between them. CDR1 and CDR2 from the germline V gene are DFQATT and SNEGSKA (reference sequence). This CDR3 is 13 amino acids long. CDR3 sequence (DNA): TGCAGTGCTAGGCCTGACAGTCTCACTGAAGCTTTCTTT. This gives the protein CSARPDSLTEAFF.

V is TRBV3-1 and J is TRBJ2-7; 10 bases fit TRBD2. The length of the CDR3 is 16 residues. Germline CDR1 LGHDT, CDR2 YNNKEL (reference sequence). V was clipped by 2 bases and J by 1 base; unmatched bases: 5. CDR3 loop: CASSQLASGGSYEQYF. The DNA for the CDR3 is TGTGCCAGCAGCCAATTGGCTAGCGGGGGTTCCTACGAGCAGTACTTC.

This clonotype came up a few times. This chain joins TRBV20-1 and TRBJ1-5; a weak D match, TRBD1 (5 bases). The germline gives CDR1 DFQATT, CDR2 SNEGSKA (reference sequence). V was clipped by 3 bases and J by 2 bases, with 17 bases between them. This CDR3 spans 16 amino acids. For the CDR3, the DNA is TGCAGTGCTAGCAGGGTTGGGGGGGGTGGCAATCAGCCCCAGCATTTT. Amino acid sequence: CSASRVGGGGNQPQHF.

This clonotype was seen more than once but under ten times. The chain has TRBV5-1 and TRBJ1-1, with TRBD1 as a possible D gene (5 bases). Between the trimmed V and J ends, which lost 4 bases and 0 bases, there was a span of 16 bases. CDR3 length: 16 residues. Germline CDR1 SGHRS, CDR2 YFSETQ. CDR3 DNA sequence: TGCGCCAGCAGCCCTTTCGGGACGGGTATGAACACTGAAGCTTTCTTT. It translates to CASSPFGTGMNTEAFF.

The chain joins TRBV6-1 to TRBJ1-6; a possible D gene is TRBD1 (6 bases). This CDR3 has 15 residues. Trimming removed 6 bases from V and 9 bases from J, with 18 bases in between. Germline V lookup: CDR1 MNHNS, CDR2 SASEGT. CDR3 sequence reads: CASRTRDTSLSPLHF. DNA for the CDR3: TGTGCCAGCAGAACCCGGGACACGTCGCTTTCACCCCTCCACTTT.

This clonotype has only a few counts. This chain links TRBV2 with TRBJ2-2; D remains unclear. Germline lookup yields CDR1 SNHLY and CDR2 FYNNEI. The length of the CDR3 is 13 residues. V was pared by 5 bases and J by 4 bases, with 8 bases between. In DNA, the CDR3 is TGTGCCAGCAGTAAACCGTTCACCGGGGAGCTGTTTTTT. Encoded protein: CASSKPFTGELFF.

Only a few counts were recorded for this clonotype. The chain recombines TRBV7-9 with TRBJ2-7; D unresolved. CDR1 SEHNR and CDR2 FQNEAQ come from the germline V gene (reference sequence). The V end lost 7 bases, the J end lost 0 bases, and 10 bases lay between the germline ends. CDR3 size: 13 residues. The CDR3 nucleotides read TGTGCCAGCACCGGCATGAGCTCCTACGAGCAGTACTTC. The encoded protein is CASTGMSSYEQYF. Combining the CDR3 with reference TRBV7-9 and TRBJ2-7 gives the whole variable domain DTGVSQNPRHKITKRGQNVTFRCDPISEHNRLYWYRQTLGQGPEFLTYFQNEAQLEKSRLLSDRFSAERPKGSFSTLEIQRTEQGDSAMYLCASTGMSSYEQYFGPGTRLTVT.

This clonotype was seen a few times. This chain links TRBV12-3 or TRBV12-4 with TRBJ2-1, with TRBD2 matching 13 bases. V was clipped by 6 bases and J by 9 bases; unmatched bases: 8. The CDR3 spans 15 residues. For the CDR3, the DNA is TGTGCCAGCAGGCTGACTAGCGGGGGGCCTCCTGAGCAGTTCTTC. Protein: CASRLTSGGPPEQFF.

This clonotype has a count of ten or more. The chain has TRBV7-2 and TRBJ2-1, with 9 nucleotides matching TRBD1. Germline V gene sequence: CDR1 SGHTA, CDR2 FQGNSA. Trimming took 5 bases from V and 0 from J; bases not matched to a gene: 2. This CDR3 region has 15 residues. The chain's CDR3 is CASSPTGGSYNEQFF. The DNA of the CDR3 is TGTGCCAGCAGCCCGACAGGGGGCTCCTACAATGAGCAGTTCTTC.

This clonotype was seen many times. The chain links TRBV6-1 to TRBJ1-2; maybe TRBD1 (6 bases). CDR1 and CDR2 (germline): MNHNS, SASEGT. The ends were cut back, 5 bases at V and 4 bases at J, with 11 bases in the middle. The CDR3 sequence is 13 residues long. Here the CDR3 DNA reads TGTGCCAGCAGTACCACAGGGATCTATGGCTACACCTTC. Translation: CASSTTGIYGYTF.